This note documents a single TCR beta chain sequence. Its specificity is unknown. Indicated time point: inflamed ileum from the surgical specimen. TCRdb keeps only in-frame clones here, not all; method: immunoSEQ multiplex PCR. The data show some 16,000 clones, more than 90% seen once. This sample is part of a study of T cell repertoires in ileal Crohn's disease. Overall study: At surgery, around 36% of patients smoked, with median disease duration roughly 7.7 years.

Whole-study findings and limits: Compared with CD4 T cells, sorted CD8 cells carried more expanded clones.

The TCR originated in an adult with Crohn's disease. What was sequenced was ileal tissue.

The CDR3: CASRRQGYYGYTF. CDR3 bases: TGTGCCAGCAGACGACAGGGTTACTATGGCTACACCTTC. The chain links TRBV6-5 to TRBJ1-2, with TRBD1 identical over 7 bases. After removal of 6 bases from V and 3 bases from J, the junction contained 4 bases not matched to a gene. Germline CDR1 MNHEY, CDR2 SVGAGI. The CDR3 is 13 amino acids.